Below, one T cell receptor (beta chain) is given with its context. The antigen is not known. Libraries were prepared by immunoSEQ multiplex PCR; TCRdb keeps only in-frame clonotypes and omits some of them. The sample yields 90,000 to 130,000 clones, 85% to 95% seen once. This sample is drawn from a study of T cell responses to AZD1222 COVID-19 vaccine. From germline, CDR1 is SGHDT and CDR2 YYEEEE. V lost 0 bases, J lost 2 bases, and 14 bases lay in between. The CDR3 totals 16 residues. Regarding the study as a whole: CD4 TCRs linked to vaccination spanned spike, dominating at 160-218 and 743-854.

The sequences come from peripheral blood, collected on day 0 of AZD1222 vaccination. The rearrangement uses TRBV5-6 and TRBJ1-2; tentatively, D is TRBD1 (5 bases). This TCR came from an adult in good health. The CDR3 region has the DNA TGTGCCAGCAGCTTGGAAGTCGGCAGGGTGAACTATGGCTACACCTTC. Protein product: CASSLEVGRVNYGYTF.